The following is a TCR beta chain sequence with its context. The assay was immunoSEQ multiplex PCR, and TCRdb's table has in-frame clones only and misses some. The sample includes about 40,000 clones, about 94% of them seen just once. The data were obtained in a study of control samples from healthy donors and cancer patients. The sequencing sample was made of blood. The receptor's source is a woman aged 45-60 years in good health.

CDR3: CASSLMAGDTQYF. The CDR3 nucleotides read TGTGCCAGCAGCTTAATGGCGGGGGATACGCAGTATTTT. The chain carries TRBV11-2 and TRBJ2-3; TRBD2 might be the D (6 bases). Germline V gene lookup returns CDR1 SGHAT and CDR2 FQNNGV. This CDR3 has 13 amino acids. V lost 2 bases, J lost 6 bases, and 9 bases lay in between.